This TCR beta chain was observed in a study of blood T cells in healthy people across ages. It was with a sample-barcoded 5' primer and a J-beta primer mix that a second PCR of roughly 7 to 12 cycles was run. TCRdb independently ran MiXCR on the 5' RACE reads; one entry per CDR3 protein. The table includes approximately 760,000 distinct CDR3 sequences, roughly 25% detected once. The CDR3 is 12 amino acids. CDR1 and CDR2 from the germline V gene are MNHEY and SVGEGT. V lost 2 bases to trimming and J lost 1 base, with 2 bases between them. There are many counts of this clonotype. The study isolated at least 7 million PBMCs from each sample. These same records also appear under a second study, on T cells of mothers and their children. That investigation notes: The people who donated were a few healthy Caucasian mothers and their six children. The authors detected no persistent microchimeric T cell clones.

The sequencing sample was made of blood. The source of this sequence is a boy aged 10-17 years in good health. The V call is TRBV6-2 or TRBV6-3, the J call TRBJ2-5; D is uncertain. The CDR3 loop reads CASSYLQETQYF. The CDR3 coding sequence is TGTGCCAGCAGTTACCTCCAAGAGACCCAGTACTTC.